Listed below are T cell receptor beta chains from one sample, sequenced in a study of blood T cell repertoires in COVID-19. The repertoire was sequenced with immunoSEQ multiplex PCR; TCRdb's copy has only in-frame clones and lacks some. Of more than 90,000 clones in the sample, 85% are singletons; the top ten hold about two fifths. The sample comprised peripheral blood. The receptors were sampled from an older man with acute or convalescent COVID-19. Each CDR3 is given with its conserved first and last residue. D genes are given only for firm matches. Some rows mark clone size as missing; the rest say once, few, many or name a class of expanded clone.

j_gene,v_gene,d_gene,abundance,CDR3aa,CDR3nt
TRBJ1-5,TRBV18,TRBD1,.,CASSRDSSNQPQHF,TGTGCCAGCTCCCGGGACAGTAGCAATCAGCCCCAGCATTTT
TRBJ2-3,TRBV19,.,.,CASSLASTSTDTQYF,TGTGCCAGTAGTCTAGCGAGCACTAGCACAGATACGCAGTATTTT
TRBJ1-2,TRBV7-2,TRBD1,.,CASSLDATGDYGYTF,TGTGCCAGCAGCTTGGACGCAACAGGGGACTATGGCTACACCTTC
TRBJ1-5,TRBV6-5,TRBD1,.,CASSFGTGGNQPQHF,TGTGCCAGCAGTTTTGGGACAGGGGGCAATCAGCCCCAGCATTTT
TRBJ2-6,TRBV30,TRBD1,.,CAWSTSPGQQRFYGANVLTF,TGTGCCTGGAGTACATCACCGGGACAGCAACGATTTTACGGGGCCAACGTCCTGACTTTC
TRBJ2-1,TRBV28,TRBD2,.,CASSSPWTSGRNTYNEQFF,TGTGCCAGCAGTTCCCCCTGGACTAGCGGGAGGAACACCTACAATGAGCAGTTCTTC
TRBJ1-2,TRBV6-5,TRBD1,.,CASSSMDRGRHGYTF,TGTGCCAGCAGTTCTATGGACAGGGGACGGCATGGCTACACCTTC
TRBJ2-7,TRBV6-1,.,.,CASSEEAGYEQYF,TGTGCCAGCAGTGAAGAAGCCGGGTACGAGCAGTACTTC
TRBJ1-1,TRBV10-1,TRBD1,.,CASGGQGAQITEAFF,TGCGCCAGCGGGGGACAGGGGGCGCAGATTACTGAAGCTTTCTTT
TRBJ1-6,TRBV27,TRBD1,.,CASSLGTVGDLNLHF,TGTGCCAGCAGTTTGGGGACAGTAGGGGACTTGAACCTCCACTTT
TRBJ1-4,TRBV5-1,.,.,CASSLVVDEKLFF,TGCGCCAGCAGCTTGGTAGTGGATGAAAAACTGTTTTTT
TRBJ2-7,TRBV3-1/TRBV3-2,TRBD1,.,CASSQGQGVHEQYF,TGTGCCAGCAGCCAAGGACAGGGCGTCCACGAGCAGTACTTC
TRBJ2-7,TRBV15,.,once,CATSSGGWGKEQYF,TGTGCCACCAGCAGTGGAGGTTGGGGAAAGGAGCAGTACTTC
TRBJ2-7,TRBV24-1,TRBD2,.,CATGGVWSSYEQYF,TGTGCCACCGGGGGGGTTTGGAGCTCCTACGAGCAGTACTTC
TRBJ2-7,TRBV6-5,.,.,CARGGLGGRSYEQYF,TGTGCCCGCGGGGGTTTGGGGGGGCGGTCCTACGAGCAGTACTTC
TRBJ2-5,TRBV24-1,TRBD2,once,CATSDHSGRETQYF,TGTGCCACCAGTGACCATAGCGGGAGAGAGACCCAGTACTTC
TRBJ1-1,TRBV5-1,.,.,CASSLDLRGKAEAFF,TGCGCCAGCAGCTTGGATTTGCGGGGGAAGGCTGAAGCTTTCTTT
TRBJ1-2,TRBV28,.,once,CASKMDRPYGYTF,TGTGCCAGCAAGATGGACAGACCTTATGGCTACACCTTC
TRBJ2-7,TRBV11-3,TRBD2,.,CATNWGGTYEQYF,TGTGCCACAAACTGGGGGGGTACCTACGAGCAGTACTTC
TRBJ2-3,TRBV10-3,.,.,CAIARTLGGRTSTDTQYF,TGTGCCATCGCGCGAACGTTAGGTGGGAGAACATCGACAGATACGCAGTATTTT
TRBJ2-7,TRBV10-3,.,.,CAISEGRAIRYEQYF,TGTGCCATCAGTGAGGGCAGGGCCATCCGCTACGAGCAGTACTTC
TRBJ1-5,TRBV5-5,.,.,CASSLRSGSNQPQHF,TGTGCCAGCAGCCTAAGGAGTGGTAGCAATCAGCCCCAGCATTTT
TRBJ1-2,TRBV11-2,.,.,CASSLVGAGYTF,TGTGCCAGCAGCTTAGTGGGGGCTGGCTACACCTTC
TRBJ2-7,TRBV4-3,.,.,CASSQDRGRDEQYF,TGCGCCAGCAGCCAAGATCGGGGAAGGGACGAGCAGTACTTC
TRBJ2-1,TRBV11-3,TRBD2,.,CASSFKASGNRPIEQFF,TGTGCCAGCAGCTTTAAGGCTAGCGGGAACCGCCCGATTGAGCAGTTCTTC
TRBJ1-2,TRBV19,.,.,CASSIIRSGRGYGYTF,TGTGCCAGTAGTATCATAAGATCGGGCAGGGGCTATGGCTACACCTTC
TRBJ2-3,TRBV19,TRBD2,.,CASSMVLAGGTDTQYF,TGTGCCAGTAGTATGGTTCTAGCGGGGGGCACAGATACGCAGTATTTT
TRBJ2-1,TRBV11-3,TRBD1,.,CASSFDSGGSYEQFF,TGTGCCAGCAGCTTTGATTCAGGGGGCAGCTATGAGCAGTTCTTC
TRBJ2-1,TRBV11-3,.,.,CASSSFSEGNPNEQFF,TGTGCCAGCAGCTCCTTTTCGGAGGGGAACCCCAATGAGCAGTTCTTC
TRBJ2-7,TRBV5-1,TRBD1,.,CASSADRAGEQYF,TGCGCCAGCAGCGCGGACAGGGCGGGCGAGCAGTACTTC
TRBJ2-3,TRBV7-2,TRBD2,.,CASSKQLAGNTDTQYF,TGTGCCAGCAGCAAGCAACTAGCGGGTAACACAGATACGCAGTATTTT
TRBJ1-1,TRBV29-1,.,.,CSGQNTEAFF,TGCAGCGGGCAGAACACTGAAGCTTTCTTT
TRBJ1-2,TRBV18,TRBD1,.,CASSPRDRSDYGYTF,TGTGCCAGCTCACCCCGGGACAGGAGTGACTATGGCTACACCTTC
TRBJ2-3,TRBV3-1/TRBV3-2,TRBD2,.,CASSPGSSGTDTQYF,TGTGCCAGCAGCCCAGGATCTAGCGGGACGGATACGCAGTATTTT
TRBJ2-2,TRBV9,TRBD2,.,CASSFSGTTGELFF,TGTGCCAGCAGCTTTAGCGGGACGACCGGGGAGCTGTTTTTT
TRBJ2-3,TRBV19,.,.,CASSIAFPDTQYF,TGTGCCAGTAGTATAGCGTTCCCAGATACGCAGTATTTT
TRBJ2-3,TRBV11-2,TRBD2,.,CASSLVISGKRTDTQYF,TGTGCCAGCAGCTTAGTGATTAGCGGGAAGCGCACAGATACGCAGTATTTT
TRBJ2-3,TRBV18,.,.,CASSLLAGQGTDTQYF,TGTGCCAGCTCACTCCTTGCCGGACAAGGCACAGATACGCAGTATTTT
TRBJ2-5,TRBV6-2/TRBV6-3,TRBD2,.,CASSSPRGRARETQYF,TGTGCCAGCAGTTCCCCCCGCGGGAGGGCCAGGGAGACCCAGTACTTC
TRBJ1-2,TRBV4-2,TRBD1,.,CASSQDLKGGHYGYTF,TGTGCCAGCAGCCAAGATCTGAAAGGGGGCCACTATGGCTACACCTTC
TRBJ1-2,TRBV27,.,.,CASSRLAREGYTF,TGTGCCAGCAGCAGGCTGGCCCGGGAAGGCTACACCTTC
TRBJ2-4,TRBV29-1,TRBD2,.,CSAGSTSGRFDIQYF,TGCAGCGCCGGCTCGACTAGCGGGAGGTTTGACATTCAGTACTTC
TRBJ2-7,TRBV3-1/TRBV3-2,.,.,CASSQVPLEQYF,TGTGCCAGCAGCCAAGTCCCTCTCGAGCAGTACTTC
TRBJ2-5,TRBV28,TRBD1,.,CASSLPTGGLAETQYF,TGTGCCAGCAGTTTGCCGACAGGGGGCCTGGCAGAGACCCAGTACTTC
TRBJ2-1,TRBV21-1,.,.,CASTGAGSYNEQFF,TGTGCCAGCACAGGAGCGGGAAGTTACAATGAGCAGTTCTTC
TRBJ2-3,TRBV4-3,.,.,CASSQDPQGLTDTQYF,TGCGCCAGCAGCCAAGATCCCCAGGGATTAACAGATACGCAGTATTTT
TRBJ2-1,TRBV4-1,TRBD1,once,CASSQAPGTVTYNEQFF,TGCGCCAGCAGCCAAGCCCCCGGGACAGTCACCTACAATGAGCAGTTCTTC
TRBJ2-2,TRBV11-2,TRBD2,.,CASSPGLAIRNGGELFF,TGTGCCAGCAGCCCGGGACTAGCGATAAGAAATGGCGGGGAGCTGTTTTTT
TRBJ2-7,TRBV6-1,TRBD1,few,CASSAPNRDSPYEQYF,TGTGCCAGCAGTGCCCCGAACCGGGACAGTCCCTACGAGCAGTACTTC
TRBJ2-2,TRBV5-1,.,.,CASSLAAAKGAGELFF,TGCGCCAGCAGCTTGGCGGCAGCCAAGGGGGCCGGGGAGCTGTTTTTT
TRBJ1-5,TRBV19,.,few,CASSIEDSSNQPQHF,TGTGCCAGTAGTATAGAAGACAGTAGCAATCAGCCCCAGCATTTT
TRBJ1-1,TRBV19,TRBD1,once,CASSTWTGKSEAFF,TGTGCCAGTAGTACGTGGACAGGGAAATCCGAAGCTTTCTTT
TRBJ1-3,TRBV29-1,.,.,CSVEDRMGRRIDRGNTIYF,TGCAGCGTTGAAGATCGTATGGGTCGGAGGATTGATCGTGGAAACACCATATATTTT
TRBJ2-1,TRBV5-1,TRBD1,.,CASSTTGPVSNEQFF,TGCGCCAGCAGCACGACAGGGCCAGTTTCCAATGAGCAGTTCTTC
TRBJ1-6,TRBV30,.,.,CAWSVQASPLHF,TGTGCCTGGAGTGTGCAGGCTTCACCCCTCCACTTT
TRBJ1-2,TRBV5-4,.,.,CASSLVPGWYTF,TGTGCCAGCAGCTTGGTTCCGGGGTGGTACACCTTC
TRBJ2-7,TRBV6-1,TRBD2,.,CASSVPGAGGAYEQYF,TGTGCCAGCAGTGTCCCAGGGGCGGGAGGGGCCTACGAGCAGTACTTC
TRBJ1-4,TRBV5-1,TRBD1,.,CASSFNGQGFNEKLFF,TGCGCCAGCAGCTTCAACGGACAGGGCTTTAATGAAAAACTGTTTTTT
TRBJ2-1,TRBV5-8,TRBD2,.,CASSLGAGGPSGNEQFF,TGTGCCAGCAGCTTGGGGGCGGGAGGGCCCTCGGGGAATGAGCAGTTCTTC
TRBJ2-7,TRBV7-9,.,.,CASSLWGVTYEQYF,TGTGCCAGCAGCTTATGGGGGGTCACCTACGAGCAGTACTTC